Sequencing of this T cell receptor beta chain was carried out in a study of blood T cell repertoires in COVID-19. About the study: Samples representing acute and convalescent COVID-19 were sourced from the United States, Italy and Spain.

Remarks on this clone: Relative to the germline gene, one junction end is altered; a read error may explain this.

Germline V CDR1 and CDR2: LNHDA, SQIVND (reference sequence). The CDR3 totals 14 residues. Two negative PCRs, clearance, or symptom resolution characterized the recovered Cohort 3 donors. Original data processing: Amplified reference gene primers provided the basis for estimating nucleated cell counts. Measured with immunoSEQ multiplex PCR; TCRdb has only the in-frame clones, and not every one. That table gives V, J and clone size, and the DNA gave D and trimming. The sample has 200,000 to 250,000 clones, 82% seen once; the top ten hold about 3.3%. The sequencing input was PBMCs or T cells enriched from blood (not recorded which). The clonotype comes from a woman aged 55-70 years who had recovered from COVID-19. This chain connects TRBV19 to TRBJ2-5, with 7 bases matching TRBD1. CDR3 coding DNA: TGTGCCAGTAGTTACAGGGGAGCCCAAGAGGCCCAGTACTTC. Translated: CASSYRGAQEAQYF.